This TCR beta chain was recovered during a study of blood T cells in healthy people across ages. Broader study findings: PBMCs were not sorted, which prevented a conclusive comparison of naive versus antigen-experienced cells.

About this clonotype: The antigen remains unidentified.

Trimming stripped 3 bases from V and 5 bases from J, with 10 bases between. Per the germline V gene, CDR1 is SGHDN and CDR2 is FVKESK. This CDR3 spans 13 amino acids. A sample-barcoded 5' primer and a J-beta primer mix were used in a second PCR of roughly 6 to 11 cycles. From the 5' RACE reads, TCRdb called clonotypes with MiXCR, one entry per CDR3 protein. The table includes hundreds of thousands of distinct CDR3 sequences, roughly 56% detected once. Sequencing used blood. The chain joins TRBV14 to TRBJ2-5; D gene uncertain. This sequence originates from a man aged 35 to 55 in good health. The CDR3 reads CASSHPNNETQYF. Here the CDR3 DNA reads TGTGCCAGCAGCCATCCTAACAACGAGACCCAGTACTTC.